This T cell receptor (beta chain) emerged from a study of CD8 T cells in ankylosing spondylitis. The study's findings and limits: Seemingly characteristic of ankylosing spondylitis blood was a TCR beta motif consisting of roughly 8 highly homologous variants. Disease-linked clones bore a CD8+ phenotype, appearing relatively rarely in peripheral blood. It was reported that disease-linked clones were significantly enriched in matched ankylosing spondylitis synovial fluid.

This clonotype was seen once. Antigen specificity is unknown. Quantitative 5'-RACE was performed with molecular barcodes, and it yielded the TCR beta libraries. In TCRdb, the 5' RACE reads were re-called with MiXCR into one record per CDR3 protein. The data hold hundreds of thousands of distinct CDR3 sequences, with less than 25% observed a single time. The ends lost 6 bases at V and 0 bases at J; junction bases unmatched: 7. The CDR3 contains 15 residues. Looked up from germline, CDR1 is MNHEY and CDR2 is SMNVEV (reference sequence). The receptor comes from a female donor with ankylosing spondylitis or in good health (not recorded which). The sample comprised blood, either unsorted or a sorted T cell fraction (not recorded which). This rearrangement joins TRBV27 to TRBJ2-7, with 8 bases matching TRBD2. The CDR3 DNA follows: TGTGCCAGCAGAGAGGGTAGCGGGGTCTCCTACGAGCAGTACTTC. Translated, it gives CASREGSGVSYEQYF.